This TCR beta chain derives from a study of shared clonotypes between healthy human individuals. Study in general: Used for every donor were three CD4 naive, three CD4 memory, two CD8 naive and one CD8 memory plate. Findings and limits, study-wide: The authors sampled blood alone, and tissue repertoires likely differ. The generation probabilities recorded for non-shared clonotypes fell below those of clonotypes shared by all four donors.

Naive CD8 cells lacked CD45RO and underwent positive selection for CCR7, leaving out terminally differentiated effector memory CD45RA+ cells. Here immunoSEQ multiplex PCR was the method, and the copy in TCRdb shows in-frame clones only, minus some. The sample records about 2.1 million clones, just under 95% being singletons. In regard to this clone: Its target is unknown.

The specimen sequenced was naive CD8+ T cells from PBMCs. This clonotype was sampled from a man between 18 and 29 years old in good health. Some clones in this sample may be carry-over from other donors' samples.

CDR3 nucleotides: TGTGCCAGCAGTGGGGACACCGGGGAGCTGTTTTTT. As protein: CASSGDTGELFF. The rearrangement joins TRBV25-1 to TRBJ2-2; D not certain. In germline, CDR1 is MGHDK, CDR2 SYGVNS. V lost 4 bases to trimming and J lost 3 bases, with 3 bases between them. This CDR3 has 12 amino acids.